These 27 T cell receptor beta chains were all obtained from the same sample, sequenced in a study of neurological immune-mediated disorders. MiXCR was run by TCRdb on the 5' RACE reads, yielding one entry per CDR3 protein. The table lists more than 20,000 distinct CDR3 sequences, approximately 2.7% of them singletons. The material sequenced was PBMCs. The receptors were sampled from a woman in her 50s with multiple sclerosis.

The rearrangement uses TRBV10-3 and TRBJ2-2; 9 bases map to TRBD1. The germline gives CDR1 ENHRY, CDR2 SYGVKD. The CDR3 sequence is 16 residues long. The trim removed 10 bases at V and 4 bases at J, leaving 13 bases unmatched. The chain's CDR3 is CATRGDGTGPTGELFF. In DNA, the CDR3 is TGTGCCACCAGAGGGGACGGGACAGGGCCCACCGGGGAGCTGTTTTTT.

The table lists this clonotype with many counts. The CDR3 is CASSGRLSGNTIYF. The DNA of the CDR3 is TGTGCCAGCAGTGGACGGCTCTCTGGAAACACCATATATTTT. The chain recombines TRBV27 with TRBJ1-3; D unresolved. CDR1 is MNHEY and CDR2 is SMNVEV in the germline V gene (reference sequence). V was shortened by 5 bases and J by 0 bases, with 8 bases between the two germline ends. The CDR3 runs to 14 residues.

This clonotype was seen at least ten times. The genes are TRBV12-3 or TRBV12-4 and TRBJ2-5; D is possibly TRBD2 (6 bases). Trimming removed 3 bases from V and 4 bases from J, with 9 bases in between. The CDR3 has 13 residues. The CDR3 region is CASSFKEGETQYF. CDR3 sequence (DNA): TGTGCCAGCAGTTTTAAGGAGGGAGAGACCCAGTACTTC.

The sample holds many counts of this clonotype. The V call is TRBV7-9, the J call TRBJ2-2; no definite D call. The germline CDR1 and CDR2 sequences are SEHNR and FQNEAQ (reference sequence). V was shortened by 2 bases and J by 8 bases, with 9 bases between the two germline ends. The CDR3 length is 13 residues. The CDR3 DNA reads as TGTGCCAGCAGCTTAAATGCGCAGGGGGAGCTGTTTTTT. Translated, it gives CASSLNAQGELFF.

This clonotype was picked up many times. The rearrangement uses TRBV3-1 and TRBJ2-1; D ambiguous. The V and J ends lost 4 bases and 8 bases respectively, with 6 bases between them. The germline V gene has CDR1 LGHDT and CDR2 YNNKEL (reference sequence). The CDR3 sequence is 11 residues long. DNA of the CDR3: TGTGCCAGCAGCCGAGACCATGAGCAGTTCTTC. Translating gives CASSRDHEQFF.

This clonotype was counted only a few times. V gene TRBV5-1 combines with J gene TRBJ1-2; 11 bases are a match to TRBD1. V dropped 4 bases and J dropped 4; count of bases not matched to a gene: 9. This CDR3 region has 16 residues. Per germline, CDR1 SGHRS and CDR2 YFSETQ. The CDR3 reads CASSLRTGGTGYGYTF. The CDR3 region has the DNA TGCGCCAGCAGCCTCAGGACAGGGGGCACGGGCTATGGCTACACCTTC.

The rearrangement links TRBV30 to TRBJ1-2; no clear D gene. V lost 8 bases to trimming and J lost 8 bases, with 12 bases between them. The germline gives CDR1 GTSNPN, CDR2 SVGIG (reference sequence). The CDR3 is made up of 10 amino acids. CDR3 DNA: TGTGCCGCCCTTCCTGGGGGCTACACCTTC. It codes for CAALPGGYTF.

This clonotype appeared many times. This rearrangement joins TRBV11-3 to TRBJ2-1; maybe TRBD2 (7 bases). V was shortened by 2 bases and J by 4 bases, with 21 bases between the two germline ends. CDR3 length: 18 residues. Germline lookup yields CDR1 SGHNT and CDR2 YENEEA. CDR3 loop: CASSLWVGGVQQYNEQFF. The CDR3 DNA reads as TGTGCCAGCAGCTTATGGGTAGGGGGGGTCCAGCAGTACAATGAGCAGTTCTTC.

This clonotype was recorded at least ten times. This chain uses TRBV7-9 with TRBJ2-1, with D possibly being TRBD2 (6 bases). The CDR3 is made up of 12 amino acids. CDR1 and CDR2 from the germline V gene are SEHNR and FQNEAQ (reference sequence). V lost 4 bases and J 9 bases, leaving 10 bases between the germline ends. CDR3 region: CASSSLATEQFF. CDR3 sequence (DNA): TGTGCCAGCAGCTCTCTAGCGACTGAGCAGTTCTTC.

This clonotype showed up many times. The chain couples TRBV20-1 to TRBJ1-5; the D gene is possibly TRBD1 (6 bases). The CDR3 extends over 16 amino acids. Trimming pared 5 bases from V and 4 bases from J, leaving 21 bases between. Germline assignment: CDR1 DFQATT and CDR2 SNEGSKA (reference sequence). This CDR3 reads CSAAYAGGGRNQPQHF. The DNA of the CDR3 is TGCAGTGCTGCGTACGCGGGGGGCGGTAGGAATCAGCCCCAGCATTTT.

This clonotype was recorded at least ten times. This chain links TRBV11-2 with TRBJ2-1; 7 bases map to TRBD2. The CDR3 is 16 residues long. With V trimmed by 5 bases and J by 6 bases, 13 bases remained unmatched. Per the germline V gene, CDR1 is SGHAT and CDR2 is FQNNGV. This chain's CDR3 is CASSTVVLATSNEQFF. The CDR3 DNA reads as TGTGCCAGCAGCACAGTGGTACTAGCGACCTCCAATGAGCAGTTCTTC.

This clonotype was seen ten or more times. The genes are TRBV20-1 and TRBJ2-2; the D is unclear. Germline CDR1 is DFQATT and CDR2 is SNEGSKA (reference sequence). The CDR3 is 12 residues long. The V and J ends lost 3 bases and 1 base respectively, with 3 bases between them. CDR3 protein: CSASQNTGELFF. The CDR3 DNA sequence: TGCAGTGCTAGTCAGAACACCGGGGAGCTGTTTTTT.

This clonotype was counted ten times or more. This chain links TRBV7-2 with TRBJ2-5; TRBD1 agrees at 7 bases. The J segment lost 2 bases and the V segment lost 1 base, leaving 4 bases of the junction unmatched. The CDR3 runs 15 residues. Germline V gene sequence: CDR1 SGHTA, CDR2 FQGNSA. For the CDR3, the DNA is TGTGCCAGCAGCTTAGATGGCAGGGGGCAAGAGACCCAGTACTTC. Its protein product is CASSLDGRGQETQYF.

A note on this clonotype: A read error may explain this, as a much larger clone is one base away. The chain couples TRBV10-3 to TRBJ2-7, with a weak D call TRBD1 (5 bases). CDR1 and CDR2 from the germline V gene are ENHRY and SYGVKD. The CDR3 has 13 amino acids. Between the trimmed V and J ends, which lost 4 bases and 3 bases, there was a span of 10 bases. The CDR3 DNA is TGTGCCATCAGTGCGGAAAGGGGCTACGAGCAGTACTTC. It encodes CAISAERGYEQYF.

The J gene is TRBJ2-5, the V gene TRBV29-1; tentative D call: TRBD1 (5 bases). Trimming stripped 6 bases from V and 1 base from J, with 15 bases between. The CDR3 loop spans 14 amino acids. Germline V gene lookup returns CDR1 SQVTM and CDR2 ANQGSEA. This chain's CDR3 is CSVRQTAFQETQYF. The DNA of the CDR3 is TGCAGCGTGAGACAGACAGCGTTCCAAGAGACCCAGTACTTC.

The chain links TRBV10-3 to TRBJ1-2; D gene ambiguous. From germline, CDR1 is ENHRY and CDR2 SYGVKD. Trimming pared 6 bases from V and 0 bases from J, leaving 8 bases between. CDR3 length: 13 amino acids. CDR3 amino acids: CAIRASPNYGYTF. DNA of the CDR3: TGTGCCATCAGGGCCAGTCCTAACTATGGCTACACCTTC.

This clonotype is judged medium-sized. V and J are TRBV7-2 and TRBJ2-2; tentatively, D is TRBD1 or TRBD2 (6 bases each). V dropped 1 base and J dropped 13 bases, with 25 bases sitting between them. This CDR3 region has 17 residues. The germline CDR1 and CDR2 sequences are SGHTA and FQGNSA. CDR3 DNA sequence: TGTGCCAGCAGCTTAGATGGCAGGGCAGGGGTTGCGGGACGGCTGTTTTTT. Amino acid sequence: CASSLDGRAGVAGRLFF. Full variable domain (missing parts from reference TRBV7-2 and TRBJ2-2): GAGVSQSPSNKVTEKGKDVELRCDPISGHTALYWYRQSLGQGLEFLIYFQGNSAPDKSGLPSDRFSAERTGGSVSTLTIQRTQQEDSAVYLCASSLDGRAGVAGRLFFGEGSRLTVL.

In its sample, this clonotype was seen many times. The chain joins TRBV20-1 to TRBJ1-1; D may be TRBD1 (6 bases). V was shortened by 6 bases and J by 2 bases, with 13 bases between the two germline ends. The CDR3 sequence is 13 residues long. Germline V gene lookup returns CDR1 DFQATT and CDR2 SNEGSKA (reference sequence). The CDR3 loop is CSATQGLNTEAFF. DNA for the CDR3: TGCAGTGCCACACAGGGACTTAACACTGAAGCTTTCTTT.

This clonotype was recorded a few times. The CDR3 is CASSPSPLMDGYTF. CDR3 DNA: TGCGCCAGCAGCCCGAGCCCCCTTATGGATGGCTACACCTTC. The chain uses TRBV5-1 and TRBJ1-2; no clear D gene. The CDR3 sequence is 14 residues long. Germline V CDR1 and CDR2: SGHRS, YFSETQ. V was shortened by 4 bases and J by 6 bases, with 16 bases between the two germline ends.

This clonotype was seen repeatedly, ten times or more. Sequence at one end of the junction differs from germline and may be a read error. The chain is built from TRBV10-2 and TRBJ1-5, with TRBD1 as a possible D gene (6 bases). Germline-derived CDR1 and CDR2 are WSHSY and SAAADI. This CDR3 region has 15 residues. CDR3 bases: TGCGCCAGCAGCCAGGACAGATCGAGCAATCAGCCCCAGAATTTT. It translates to CASSQDRSSNQPQNF.

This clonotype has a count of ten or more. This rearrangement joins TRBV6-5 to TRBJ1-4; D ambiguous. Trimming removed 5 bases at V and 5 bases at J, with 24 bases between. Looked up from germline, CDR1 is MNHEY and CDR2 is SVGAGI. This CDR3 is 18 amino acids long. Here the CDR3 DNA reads TGTGCCAGCAGTCCCACCGATTTTAACATGGGAAAGAATGAAAAACTGTTTTTT. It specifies CASSPTDFNMGKNEKLFF.

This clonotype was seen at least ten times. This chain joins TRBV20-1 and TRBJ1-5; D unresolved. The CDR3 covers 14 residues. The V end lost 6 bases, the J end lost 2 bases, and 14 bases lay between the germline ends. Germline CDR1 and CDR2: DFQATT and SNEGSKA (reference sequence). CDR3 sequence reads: CSAVVGQGNQPQHF. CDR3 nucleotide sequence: TGCAGTGCGGTAGTCGGGCAGGGCAATCAGCCCCAGCATTTT.

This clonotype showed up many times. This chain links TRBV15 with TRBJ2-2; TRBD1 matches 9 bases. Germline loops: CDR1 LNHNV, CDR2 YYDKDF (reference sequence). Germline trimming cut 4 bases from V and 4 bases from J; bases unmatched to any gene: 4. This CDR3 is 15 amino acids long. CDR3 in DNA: TGTGCCACCAGCACCATGACAGGGGGCACCGGGGAGCTGTTTTTT. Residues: CATSTMTGGTGELFF.

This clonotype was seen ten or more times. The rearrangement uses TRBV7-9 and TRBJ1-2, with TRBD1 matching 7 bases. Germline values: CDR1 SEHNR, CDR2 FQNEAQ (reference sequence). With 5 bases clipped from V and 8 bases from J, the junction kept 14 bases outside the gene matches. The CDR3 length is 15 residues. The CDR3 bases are TGTGCCAGCAGCAGCCGGGACAGAGGGGGGAGCGGCTACACCTTC. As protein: CASSSRDRGGSGYTF.

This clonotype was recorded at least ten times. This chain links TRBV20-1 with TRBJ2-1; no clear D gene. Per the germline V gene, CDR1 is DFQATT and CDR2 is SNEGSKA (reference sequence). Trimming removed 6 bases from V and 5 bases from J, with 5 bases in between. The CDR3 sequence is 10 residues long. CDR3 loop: CSALNNEQFF. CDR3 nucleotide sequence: TGCAGTGCACTAAACAATGAGCAGTTCTTC.

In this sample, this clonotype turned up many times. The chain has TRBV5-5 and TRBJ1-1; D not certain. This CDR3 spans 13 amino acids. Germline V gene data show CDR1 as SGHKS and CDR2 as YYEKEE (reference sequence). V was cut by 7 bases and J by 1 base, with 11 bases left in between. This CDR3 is CASSARENTEAFF. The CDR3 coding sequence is TGTGCCAGCTCTGCTAGGGAGAACACTGAAGCTTTCTTT.

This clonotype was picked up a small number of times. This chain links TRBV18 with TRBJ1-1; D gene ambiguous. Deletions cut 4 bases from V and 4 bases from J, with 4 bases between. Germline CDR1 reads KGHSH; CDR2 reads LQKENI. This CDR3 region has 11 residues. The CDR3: CASSHSTEAFF. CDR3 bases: TGTGCCAGCTCACACAGCACTGAAGCTTTCTTT.